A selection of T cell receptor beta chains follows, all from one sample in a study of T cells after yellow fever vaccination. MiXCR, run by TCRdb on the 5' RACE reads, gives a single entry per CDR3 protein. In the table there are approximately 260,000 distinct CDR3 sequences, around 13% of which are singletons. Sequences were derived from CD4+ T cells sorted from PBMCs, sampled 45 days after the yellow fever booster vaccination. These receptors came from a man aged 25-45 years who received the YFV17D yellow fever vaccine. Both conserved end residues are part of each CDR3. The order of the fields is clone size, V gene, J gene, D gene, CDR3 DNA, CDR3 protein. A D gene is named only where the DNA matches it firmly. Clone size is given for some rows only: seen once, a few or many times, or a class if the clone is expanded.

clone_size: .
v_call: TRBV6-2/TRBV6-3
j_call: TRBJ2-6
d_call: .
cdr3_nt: TGTGCCAGCAGTAGAAACAGGGTCGGGGCCAACGTCCTGACTTTC
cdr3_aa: CASSRNRVGANVLTF

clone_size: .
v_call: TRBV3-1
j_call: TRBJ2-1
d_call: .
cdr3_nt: TGTGCCATCAGCCGTGCCGGGACGGCGACGTCGGTCGCCAATGAGCAGTTCTTC
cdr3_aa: CAISRAGTATSVANEQFF

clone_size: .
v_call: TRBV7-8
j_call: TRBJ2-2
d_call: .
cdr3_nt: TGTGCCAGCGTACCATATCAGCGGAACACCGGGGAGCTGTTTTTT
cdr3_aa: CASVPYQRNTGELFF

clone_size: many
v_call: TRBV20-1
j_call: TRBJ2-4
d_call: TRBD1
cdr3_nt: TGCAGTGCTAGAGGGCAGGGGGCGAACATTCAGTACTTC
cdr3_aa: CSARGQGANIQYF

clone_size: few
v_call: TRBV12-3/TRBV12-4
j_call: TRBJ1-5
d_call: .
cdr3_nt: TGTGCCAGCAGCTTGGGGGGGGCCTGGGGGGATCAGCCCCAGCATTTT
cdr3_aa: CASSLGGAWGDQPQHF

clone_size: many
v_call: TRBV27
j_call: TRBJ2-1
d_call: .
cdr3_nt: TGTGCCAGCACTCAAACCCCCGTTGCTACCTACAATGAGCAGTTCTTC
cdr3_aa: CASTQTPVATYNEQFF

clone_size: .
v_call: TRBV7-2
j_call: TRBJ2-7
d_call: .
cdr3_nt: TGTGCCAGCAGCTTAGACCCAGGGTACTCCTACGAGCAGTACTTC
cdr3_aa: CASSLDPGYSYEQYF

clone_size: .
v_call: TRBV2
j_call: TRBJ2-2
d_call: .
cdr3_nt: TGTGCCAGCAGAGATGAACAGAACTGGGACGGGGAGCTGTTTTTT
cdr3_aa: CASRDEQNWDGELFF

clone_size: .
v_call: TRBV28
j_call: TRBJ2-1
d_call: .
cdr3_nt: TGTGCCAGCAGTTTCAGTATGTTGGCCGAGAGGGGCAGAAACAATGAGCAGTTCTTC
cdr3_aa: CASSFSMLAERGRNNEQFF

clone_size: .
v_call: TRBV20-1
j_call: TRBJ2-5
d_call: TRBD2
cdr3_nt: TGCAGTGCTAGAAACTGCGCGGGAGGTGGAGAGACCCAGTACTTC
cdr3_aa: CSARNCAGGGETQYF

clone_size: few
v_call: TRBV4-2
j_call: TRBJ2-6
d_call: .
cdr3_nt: TGTGCCAGCAGCCAAGAGGCTCGGGTCCCCCCTGGGGCCAACGTCCTGACTTTC
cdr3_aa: CASSQEARVPPGANVLTF

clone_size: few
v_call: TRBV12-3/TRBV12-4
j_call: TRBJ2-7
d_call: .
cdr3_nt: TGTGCCAGCAGTTTTAGAGAAGCCGCCTACGAGCAGTACTTC
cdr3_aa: CASSFREAAYEQYF

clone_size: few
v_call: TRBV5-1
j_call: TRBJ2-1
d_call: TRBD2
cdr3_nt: TGCGCCAGCAGCTTGGTTGGGACTAGCGACAATGAGCAGTTCTTC
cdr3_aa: CASSLVGTSDNEQFF

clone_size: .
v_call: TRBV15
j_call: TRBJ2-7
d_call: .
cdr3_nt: TGTGCCACCAGCAGAGCCGCTCAGGGCTACGAGCAGTACTTC
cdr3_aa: CATSRAAQGYEQYF

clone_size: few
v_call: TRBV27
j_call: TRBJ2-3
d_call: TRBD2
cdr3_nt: TGTGCCAGCAGTTTCTCCCTCACTAGCGGGAGGGATACGCAGTATTTT
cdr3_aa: CASSFSLTSGRDTQYF

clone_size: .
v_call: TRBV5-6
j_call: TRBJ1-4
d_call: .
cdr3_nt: TGTGCCAGCAGCTTGGTCGCGGTTGGTCCTCAAAAGGAAAAACTGTTTTTT
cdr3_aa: CASSLVAVGPQKEKLFF

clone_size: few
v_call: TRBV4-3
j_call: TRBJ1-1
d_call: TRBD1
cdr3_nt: TGCGCCAGCAGCCAAGGACAGGGGCCGAACACTGAAGCTTTCTTT
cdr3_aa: CASSQGQGPNTEAFF

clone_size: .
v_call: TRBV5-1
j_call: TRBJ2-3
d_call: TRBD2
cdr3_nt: TGCGCCAGCAGCCGCACTAGCGGGAGGGCCTTCAACACAGATACGCAGTATTTT
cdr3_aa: CASSRTSGRAFNTDTQYF

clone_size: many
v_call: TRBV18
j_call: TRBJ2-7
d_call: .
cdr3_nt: TGTGCCAGCTCAATACCGGGACCGAGGGATGCCGAGCAGTACTTC
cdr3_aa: CASSIPGPRDAEQYF

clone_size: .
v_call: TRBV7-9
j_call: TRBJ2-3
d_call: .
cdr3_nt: TGTGCCAGCGTCTTCCCATGGCCCAGCACAGATACGCAGTATTTT
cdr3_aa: CASVFPWPSTDTQYF

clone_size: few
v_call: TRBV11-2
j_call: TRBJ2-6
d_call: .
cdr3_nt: TGTGCCAGCAGCTTCCGTAGGAGCTCTGGGGCCAACGTCCTGACTTTC
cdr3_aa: CASSFRRSSGANVLTF

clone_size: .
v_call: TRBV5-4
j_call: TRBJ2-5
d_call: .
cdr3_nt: TGTGCCAGCAGCCTAGACAGGTTTGAAGAGACCCAGTACTTC
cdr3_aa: CASSLDRFEETQYF

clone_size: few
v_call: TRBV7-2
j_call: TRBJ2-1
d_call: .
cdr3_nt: TGTGCCAGCAGCTTAGGTGGGGGATTCTACAATGAGCAGTTCTTC
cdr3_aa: CASSLGGGFYNEQFF

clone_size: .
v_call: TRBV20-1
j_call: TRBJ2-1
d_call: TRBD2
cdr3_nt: TGCAGTGCTAGAGATCGGATAGCGGGAAGACGGCAGTTCTTC
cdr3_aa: CSARDRIAGRRQFF

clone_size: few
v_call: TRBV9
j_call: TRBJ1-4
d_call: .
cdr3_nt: TGTGCCAGCAGCGTGACAGCTTCAACTAATGAAAAACTGTTTTTT
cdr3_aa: CASSVTASTNEKLFF

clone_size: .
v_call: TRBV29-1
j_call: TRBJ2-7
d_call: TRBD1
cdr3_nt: TGCAGCGTTGTTCCCTCTCCCGGACAGGGGATCCCCTACGAGCAGTACTTC
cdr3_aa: CSVVPSPGQGIPYEQYF

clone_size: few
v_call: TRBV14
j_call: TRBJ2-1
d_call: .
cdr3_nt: TGTGCCAGCAGCCAAGATCGAACCGGGCAACAGTTCTTC
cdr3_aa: CASSQDRTGQQFF

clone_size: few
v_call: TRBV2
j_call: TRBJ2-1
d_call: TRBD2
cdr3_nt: TGTGCCAGCAGTGAAGCGGTAGCGGGAGACTACTACAATGAGCAGTTCTTC
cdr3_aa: CASSEAVAGDYYNEQFF